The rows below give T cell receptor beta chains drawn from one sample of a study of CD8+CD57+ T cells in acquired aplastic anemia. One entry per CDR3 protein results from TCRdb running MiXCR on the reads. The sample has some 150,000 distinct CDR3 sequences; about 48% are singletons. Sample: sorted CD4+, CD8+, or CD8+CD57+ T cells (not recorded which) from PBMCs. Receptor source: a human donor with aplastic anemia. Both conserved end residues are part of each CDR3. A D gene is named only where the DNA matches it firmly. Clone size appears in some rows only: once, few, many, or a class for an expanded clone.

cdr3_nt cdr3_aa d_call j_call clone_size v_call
TGTGCCAGCAGCGTGACTAGCATCACAGATACGCAGTATTTT CASSVTSITDTQYF TRBD2 TRBJ2-3 - TRBV9
TGTGCTAGTGGTTTGGCGAGGACAGGGCGGAACACCGGGGAGCTGTTTTTT CASGLARTGRNTGELFF TRBD1 TRBJ2-2 - TRBV12-5
TGCAGCGTTGCTGGGGGACAGGGCTACGAGCAGTACTTC CSVAGGQGYEQYF TRBD1 TRBJ2-7 few TRBV29-1
TGTGCCAGCGGAGCGGGCTACGAGCAGTACTTC CASGAGYEQYF - TRBJ2-7 - TRBV27
TGCGCCAGCAGCTTGGGTCAGGAAGCTTTCTTT CASSLGQEAFF - TRBJ1-1 many TRBV5-1
TGTGCTAGCAGCTTACAAGCGGGAGAAGAGACCCAGTACTTC CASSLQAGEETQYF TRBD2 TRBJ2-5 - TRBV7-7
TGTGCCAGCACCTATAAGAGAGGGCGCCACAATGAGCAGTTCTTC CASTYKRGRHNEQFF - TRBJ2-1 many TRBV5-4
TGTGCCAGCAGCCAGGACTACGGCCTGGACGAGCAGTACTTC CASSQDYGLDEQYF - TRBJ2-7 many TRBV4-2
TGTGCCACCAGTGATCCTAATTTGGGGAAAGAGACCCAGTACTTC CATSDPNLGKETQYF - TRBJ2-5 - TRBV24-1
TGTGCCAGCACCGGAGCGGGGGTTGACACTGAAGCTTTCTTT CASTGAGVDTEAFF - TRBJ1-1 many TRBV5-4
TGTGCCAGCAGCTTAGAATACAGCAATAATTCACCCCTCCACTTT CASSLEYSNNSPLHF - TRBJ1-6 many TRBV11-2
TGTGCCAGCAGCGGCCCGTCCGAAATGAACACTGAAGCTTTCTTT CASSGPSEMNTEAFF - TRBJ1-1 many TRBV5-4
TGTGCCAGCAGCTTAAGGGGGCGGGGCACTGAAGCTTTCTTT CASSLRGRGTEAFF TRBD1 TRBJ1-1 many TRBV11-2
TGTGCCAGTGGGGTAACTGAAGCTTTCTTT CASGVTEAFF - TRBJ1-1 - TRBV19
TGTGCCAACAGTGGGGCAGAGAATCCCTACGAGCAGTACTTC CANSGAENPYEQYF - TRBJ2-7 - TRBV6-4
TGTGCCAGTAAGAGACTAGCGGGAGGCTACAATGAGCAGTTCTTC CASKRLAGGYNEQFF TRBD2 TRBJ2-1 - TRBV19
TGTGCCAGCAGCGTATCCGACAATGAGCAGTTCTTC CASSVSDNEQFF - TRBJ2-1 - TRBV9
TGTGCCAGCAGCCACTACAGGACCTACGAGCAGTACTTC CASSHYRTYEQYF - TRBJ2-7 - TRBV14
TGTGCCACCAGTGGGAACACCGGGGAGCTGTTTTTT CATSGNTGELFF - TRBJ2-2 many TRBV24-1
TGTGCCAGCAGTCCTATAGCGGGGGAGGCCTACAATGAGCAGTTCTTC CASSPIAGEAYNEQFF TRBD2 TRBJ2-1 few TRBV6-2/TRBV6-3
TGTGCCATCGGGATAGCTACAGATACGCAGTATTTT CAIGIATDTQYF - TRBJ2-3 - TRBV10-3
TGTGCCAGCAGCCCCCAGACAGGGGGCGGCACTGAAGCTTTCTTT CASSPQTGGGTEAFF TRBD1 TRBJ1-1 - TRBV7-9
TGTGCCATCAGTGCCTCTTTGACAGGGGTTAATGGCTACACCTTC CAISASLTGVNGYTF TRBD1 TRBJ1-2 - TRBV10-3
TGTGCCAGCACTGGGCAGCCGAGTAATAACAATGAGCAGTTCTTC CASTGQPSNNNEQFF - TRBJ2-1 - TRBV2
TGTGCCAGCAGCTTAAATAGTGCGTACACCGGGGAGCTGTTTTTT CASSLNSAYTGELFF - TRBJ2-2 many TRBV7-6
TGTGCCAGCAGCTTGATCCAGGGGGCTAACACTGAAGCTTTCTTT CASSLIQGANTEAFF TRBD1 TRBJ1-1 many TRBV5-6
TGTGCCAGCAGTGAAATCGGTCGCTACGAGCAGTACTTC CASSEIGRYEQYF - TRBJ2-7 many TRBV2
TGTGCCAGCAGTCCCACCGGGAGCAATCAGCCCCAGCATTTT CASSPTGSNQPQHF - TRBJ1-5 - TRBV28
TGTGCCAGCAGCTTAGACACTCAGCCCCAGCATTTT CASSLDTQPQHF - TRBJ1-5 few TRBV7-8
TGTGCCAGCAGTGGCCGGGGCCCTGAAGCTTTCTTT CASSGRGPEAFF - TRBJ1-1 medium-sized TRBV2
TGCAGCGTTGATCGGGGGAAAGAGACCCAGTACTTC CSVDRGKETQYF - TRBJ2-5 few TRBV29-1
TGCAGTGCAGGAGGGGGTGCTATGAACACTGAAGCTTTCTTT CSAGGGAMNTEAFF - TRBJ1-1 - TRBV29-1
TGTGCCAGCAGCGTTAGGACAGGGAACACTGAAGCTTTCTTT CASSVRTGNTEAFF TRBD1 TRBJ1-1 - TRBV9